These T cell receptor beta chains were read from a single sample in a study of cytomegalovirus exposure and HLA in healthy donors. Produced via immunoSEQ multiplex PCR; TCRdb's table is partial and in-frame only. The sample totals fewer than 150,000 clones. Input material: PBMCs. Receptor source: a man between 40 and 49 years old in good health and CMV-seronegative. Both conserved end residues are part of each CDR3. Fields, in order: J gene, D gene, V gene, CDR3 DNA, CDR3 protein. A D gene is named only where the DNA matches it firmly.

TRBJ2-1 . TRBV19 TGTGCCAGTAGTACGAACAGGGAGTACAATGAGCAGTTCTTC CASSTNREYNEQFF
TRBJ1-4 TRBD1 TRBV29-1 TGCAGCGCATCGACAGGGAGTGAAAAACTGTTTTTT CSASTGSEKLFF
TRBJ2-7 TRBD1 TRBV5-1 TGCGCCAGCAGCCGGACAGGGGACTCCTACGAGCAGTACTTC CASSRTGDSYEQYF
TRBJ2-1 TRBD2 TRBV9 TGTGCCAGCAGCGCAGATCTCAGCGGGGGTTATGGTAATGAGCAGTTCTTC CASSADLSGGYGNEQFF
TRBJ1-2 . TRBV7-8 TGTGCCAGCAGCTCCGAACAAGCTAACTATGGCTACACCTTC CASSSEQANYGYTF
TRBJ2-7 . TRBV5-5 TGTGCCAGCAGCTTGGGGCATGGCTACGAGCAGTACTTC CASSLGHGYEQYF
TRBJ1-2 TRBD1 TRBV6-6 TGTGCCAGCAGCCGACAGGGATCTAACTATGGCTACACCTTC CASSRQGSNYGYTF
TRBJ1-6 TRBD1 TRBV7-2 TGTGCCAGCAGCTTAGCTAGGACAGGACGCTCCTATAATTCACCCCTCCACTTT CASSLARTGRSYNSPLHF
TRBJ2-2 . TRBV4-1 TGCGCCAGCAGCCAAGGACTAGGTTTCGCCGGGGAGCTGTTTTTT CASSQGLGFAGELFF
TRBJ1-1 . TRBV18 TGTGCCAGCTCCCCATACAAAGACAGAAACACTGAAGCTTTCTTT CASSPYKDRNTEAFF
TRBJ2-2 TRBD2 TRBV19 TGTGCCAGTAGCCGGGGGGGGGCGGGAATCGGGGAGCTGTTTTTT CASSRGGAGIGELFF
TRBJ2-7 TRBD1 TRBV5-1 TGCGCCAGCAGCTTAATCGGACAGGGGGCGGACGAGCAGTACTTC CASSLIGQGADEQYF
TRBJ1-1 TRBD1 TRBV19 TGTGCCAGTAGTACGGACAGGGTCAACACTGAAGCTTTCTTT CASSTDRVNTEAFF
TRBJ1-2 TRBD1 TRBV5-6 TGTGCCAGCAGCATTCAGGGGGACAGTGGCTACACCTTC CASSIQGDSGYTF
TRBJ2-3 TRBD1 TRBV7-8 TGTGCCAGCAGCCGTCGGACAGGAGATACGCAGTATTTT CASSRRTGDTQYF
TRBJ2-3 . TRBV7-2 TGTGCCAGCAGCTCCACATTCTATACAGGGCCAAAAGGCACAGATACGCAGTATTTT CASSSTFYTGPKGTDTQYF
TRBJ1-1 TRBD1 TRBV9 TGTGCCAGCAGCGTTAGGACAGGGGGTAGGACTGAAGCTTTCTTT CASSVRTGGRTEAFF
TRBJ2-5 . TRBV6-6 TGTGCCAGCAGTTCGCCCGGGGGGACCCAGTACTTC CASSSPGGTQYF
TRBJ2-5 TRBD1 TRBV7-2 TGTGCCAGCAGCTTCGTCGGGACAGGGCTTTTAGAGACCCAGTACTTC CASSFVGTGLLETQYF
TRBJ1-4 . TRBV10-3 TGTGCCCCCGGTGACAGCCACTCTAATGAAAAACTGTTTTTT CAPGDSHSNEKLFF
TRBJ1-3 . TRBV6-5 TGTGCCAGCAGCCGCGAGAAGTCCTCTGGAAACACCATATATTTT CASSREKSSGNTIYF
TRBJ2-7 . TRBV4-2 TGTGCCAGCAGCCAAGACCCCTCAGAAACCTACGAGCAGTACTTC CASSQDPSETYEQYF
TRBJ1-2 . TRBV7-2 TGTGCCAGCAGCTTAGGGGGGGTCACGCATGGCTACACCTTC CASSLGGVTHGYTF
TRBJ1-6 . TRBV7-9 TGTGCCAGCAGCTTGCAGGGAACATATAATTCACCCCTCCACTTT CASSLQGTYNSPLHF